The present entry profiles one TCR beta chain with its context. RNA was extracted from bulk tissue without any cell sorting. More than 3 cm separated this lung sample from the edge of the tumor. This sample stems from a study of tumor and adjacent non-tumor tissue in lung cancer. TCRbeta libraries were built with three rounds of nested PCR, modified from ARM-PCR. TCRdb redid the calling of the multiplex PCR reads with MiXCR, one entry per CDR3 protein. In the table there are 80,000 to 100,000 distinct CDR3 sequences, about 80% of which are singletons. CDR1 and CDR2 (germline): LGHNA, YNFKEQ. V shed 0 bases and J 19 bases; nucleotides not matched to a gene: 23. The CDR3 runs 18 residues.

The receptor comes from a man between 60 and 70 years old with small cell lung cancer. The specimen was distant non-tumor lung tissue. The chain carries TRBV4-2 and TRBJ2-6, with TRBD2 identical over 8 bases. In DNA, the CDR3 is TGTGCCAGCAGCCAAGATGCGGGGGGACACTCTGGGGCCAACGTCTTCACTTTC. This encodes CASSQDAGGHSGANVFTF.